This T cell receptor (beta chain) is drawn from a study of T cells in localized non-small cell lung cancer. Overall study results and limits: Because researchers sequenced only one region of the tumor, heterogeneity is still possible. Peak T cell clonality was found in uninvolved adjacent lung, exceeding tumor.

Turning to this clone: Its antigen is not identified.

Produced via immunoSEQ multiplex PCR; TCRdb's table is partial and in-frame only. The sample has about 2,300 clones; roughly 24% are singletons. This sequence originates from a woman aged 35 to 69 with stage II lung adenocarcinoma. The specimen comprised lung tumor tissue, sampled before any cancer treatment.

The CDR3 loop is CASGGTGYTDTQYF. CDR3 nucleotide sequence: TGTGCCAGTGGGGGGACAGGGTATACAGATACGCAGTATTTT. The chain joins TRBV19 to TRBJ2-3, with 9 bases aligning to TRBD1. Germline V CDR1 and CDR2: LNHDA, SQIVND (reference sequence). V shed 8 bases, J shed 3 bases, and the junction held 6 bases outside the gene matches. This CDR3 has 14 residues.